This TCR beta chain derives from a study of cytomegalovirus exposure and HLA in healthy donors. PCR primers comprised 60 Vbeta and 13 Jbeta primers. Produced via immunoSEQ multiplex PCR; TCRdb's table is partial and in-frame only. The table has 150,000 to 200,000 clones, around four fifths seen once. Regarding this clone: Its antigen is still unknown.

General study findings and limits: In a later analysis, CMV-associated beta chains were mostly HLA-associated, it appeared.

The V gene's germline CDR1 is SGHTA and CDR2 FQGNSA. This CDR3 is built from 14 residues. V was shortened by 1 base and J by 9 bases, with 10 bases between the two germline ends. The chain employs TRBV7-2 and TRBJ1-6; no definite D call. This receptor was obtained from a woman aged 50 to 60 in good health and CMV-seronegative. Sample: PBMCs. CDR3 amino acids: CASSLVRRRSPLHF. The DNA of the CDR3 is TGTGCCAGCAGCTTAGTGCGGCGCCGTTCACCCCTCCACTTT.